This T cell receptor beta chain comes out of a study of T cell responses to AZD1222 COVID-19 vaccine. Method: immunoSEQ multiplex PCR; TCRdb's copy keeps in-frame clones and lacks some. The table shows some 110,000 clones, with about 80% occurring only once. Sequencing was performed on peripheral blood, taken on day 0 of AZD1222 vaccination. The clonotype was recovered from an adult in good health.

The CDR3 DNA follows: TGCGCCAGTCTGGCCACAGCGGGGGGGCCTAATGAGCAGTTCTTC. It codes for CASLATAGGPNEQFF. The rearrangement joins TRBV5-1 to TRBJ2-1, with 10 bases fitting TRBD2. The V gene end was trimmed by 8 bases and the J gene end by 7 bases; junction bases not matched to a gene: 12. The CDR3 is made up of 15 amino acids. Germline V gives CDR1 SGHRS, CDR2 YFSETQ. The full variable domain, in which reference TRBV5-1 and TRBJ2-1 provide the parts outside the CDR3, is KAGVTQTPRYLIKTRGQQVTLSCSPISGHRSVSWYQQTPGQGLQFLFEYFSETQRNKGNFPGRFSGRQFSNSRSEMNVSTLELGDSALYLCASLATAGGPNEQFFGPGTRLTVL.